One sample yielded the 8 T cell receptor beta chains listed below, sequenced in a study of T-cell reconstitution after alpha-beta-depleted transplantation in children (dated by TCRdb to the mid-2010s). The method was PCR. The instrument was an Illumina HiSeq 2500. To normalize quantification of the TCRbeta repertoire, the TCR libraries were built with molecular barcoding that relied on unique molecular identifiers. In TCRdb, the public reads were trimmed at Q25 with fastp and aligned with MiXCR, with productive beta chains retained. Under each unique CDR3 protein, matching rows form one entry showing the most common genes and DNA. The sample data list hundreds of thousands of distinct CDR3 sequences, and roughly 13% of these were observed just once. About 2% of the sample is held by the ten biggest clonotypes. Read against the paper, the sample's treatment or condition label means: allogeneic hematopoietic cell transplantation with graft depleted of TCRalphabeta T cells and CD19 B cells.

Material: PBMCs, mostly from graft donor cells, obtained 360 days after TCRalphabeta/CD19-depleted stem cell transplant. Receptors were obtained from a male patient aged 10-17 years who had a stem cell transplant for acute myeloid leukemia, so the T cells may come from the graft donor.

About this clonotype: This clone may be a read error of a much larger clone one base away. A read error is likely, as this CDR3 ends without the conserved phenylalanine or tryptophan. The genes are TRBV2 and TRBJ2-1; D unclear. The CDR3 consists of 15 residues. Between the trimmed V and J ends, which lost 0 bases and 3 bases, there was a span of 9 bases. The germline V gene encodes CDR1 SNHLY and CDR2 FYNNEI. The CDR3 here is CASSEASNHYNEQFY. The CDR3 coding sequence is TGTGCCAGCAGTGAAGCTTCGAACCACTACAATGAGCAGTTCTAC.

The CDR3 spells CASTRIWGEYQETQYF. The CDR3 DNA reads TGTGCCAGCACCCGAATCTGGGGGGAGTACCAAGAGACCCAGTACTTC. The rearrangement links TRBV28 to TRBJ2-5, with D perhaps matching TRBD2 (6 bases). CDR1 and CDR2 from the germline V gene are MDHEN and SYDVKM. The CDR3 length is 16 residues. V was clipped by 7 bases and J by 0 bases, with 18 bases between them.

The genes are TRBV5-4 and TRBJ2-1; D gene uncertain. Germline V lookup: CDR1 SGHNT, CDR2 YYREEE (reference sequence). V lost 1 base, J lost 7 bases, and 24 bases lay in between. The CDR3 is 18 residues long. In DNA, the CDR3 is TGTGCCAGCAGCTTGCTGGGCCGGGTCGAGAAACAAAGGAATGAGCAGTTCTTC. This sequence encodes CASSLLGRVEKQRNEQFF. The variable domain in full, with the rest retrieved from reference TRBV5-4 and TRBJ2-1, is ETGVTQSPTHLIKTRGQQVTLRCSSQSGHNTVSWYQQALGQGPQFIFQYYREEENGRGNFPPRFSGLQFPNYSSELNVNALELDDSALYLCASSLLGRVEKQRNEQFFGPGTRLTVL.

V is TRBV28 and J is TRBJ2-5; D could derive from TRBD1 or TRBD2 (5 bases each). The CDR3 runs to 14 residues. Between the trimmed V and J ends, which lost 6 bases and 2 bases, there was a span of 13 bases. Germline CDR1 MDHEN, CDR2 SYDVKM. Written as DNA, the CDR3 is TGTGCCAGCAGAGATGGGGGACCACAAGAGACCCAGTACTTC. Amino acids: CASRDGGPQETQYF.

This clonotype was seen a handful of times. The chain recombines TRBV24-1 with TRBJ2-2; 8 bases map to TRBD1. The CDR3 is 14 residues long. V lost 12 bases, J lost 1 base, and 6 bases stayed unmatched. Germline lookup yields CDR1 KGHDR and CDR2 SFDVKD. The CDR3 loop is CASQGTGNTGELFF. The CDR3 region has the DNA TGTGCCTCCCAAGGGACAGGGAACACCGGGGAGCTGTTTTTT.

In its sample, this clonotype was seen a few times. The V gene is TRBV9, the J gene TRBJ2-7, with 8 bases lining up with TRBD2. Trimming took 0 bases from V and 0 from J; bases not matched to a gene: 5. The germline V gene encodes CDR1 SGDLS and CDR2 YYNGEE. The CDR3 spans 16 residues. The CDR3 DNA is TGTGCCAGCAGCGTAGAACCAACTAGCGGCTCCTACGAGCAGTACTTC. It yields the protein CASSVEPTSGSYEQYF.

This clonotype turned up a few times. The CDR3 coding sequence is TGTGCCAGCAGCTCCCCACCGGGATTCACAGATACGCAGTATTTT. Amino acids: CASSSPPGFTDTQYF. The gene calls are TRBV2 and TRBJ2-3, with a possible D match to TRBD2 (5 bases). Per germline, CDR1 SNHLY and CDR2 FYNNEI. V lost 6 bases and J lost 2, with 15 bases in between. This CDR3 is built from 15 residues.

This clonotype came up many times. The J gene is TRBJ1-1, the V gene TRBV7-9; 7 positions agree with TRBD1. Germline CDR1 is SEHNR and CDR2 is FQNEAQ (reference sequence). The CDR3 spans 14 residues. J lost 0 bases, V lost 4 bases, and 2 bases had no gene match. The CDR3 DNA follows: TGTGCCAGCAGCTGGGGACAGCTGAACACTGAAGCTTTCTTT. Translation gives CASSWGQLNTEAFF.